This T cell receptor beta chain was recovered during a study of blood T cell repertoires in COVID-19. V was pared by 0 bases and J by 7 bases, with 12 bases between. This CDR3 comprises 14 residues. The V gene's germline CDR1 is MNHEY and CDR2 SMNVEV (reference sequence). Measured with immunoSEQ multiplex PCR; TCRdb has only the in-frame clones, and not every one. The sample holds under 50,000 clones, approximately 90% seen once. This TCR derives from a man in his sixties with COVID-19, enrolled during active disease. Material for sequencing was peripheral blood. This sequence joins TRBV27 and TRBJ2-5; no firm D call. The CDR3: CASSLSFWSGTQYF. The CDR3 nucleotides read TGTGCCAGCAGTTTATCTTTCTGGTCGGGGACCCAGTACTTC.